Included here is one T cell receptor beta chain sequence, with context. This specimen belongs to a study of control samples from healthy donors and cancer patients. CDR1 and CDR2 from the germline V gene are SGHTA and FQGNSA. Trimming removed 2 bases at V and 0 bases at J, with 11 bases between. The CDR3 runs 17 residues. TCRdb's table, derived via immunoSEQ multiplex PCR, lists solely in-frame clones and lacks some. The profile shows around 190,000 clones, around nine tenths of them singletons. This receptor was identified in a man aged 30 to 39 in good health. The gene calls are TRBV7-2 and TRBJ2-6; D is perhaps TRBD1 (5 bases). The sequenced material came from blood. The CDR3 is CASSLSAGFSGANVLTF. The CDR3 bases are TGTGCCAGCAGCTTATCGGCAGGGTTCTCTGGGGCCAACGTCCTGACTTTC. The whole variable domain, remainder taken from reference TRBV7-2 and TRBJ2-6, is GAGVSQSPSNKVTEKGKDVELRCDPISGHTALYWYRQSLGQGLEFLIYFQGNSAPDKSGLPSDRFSAERTGGSVSTLTIQRTQQEDSAVYLCASSLSAGFSGANVLTFGAGSRLTVL.